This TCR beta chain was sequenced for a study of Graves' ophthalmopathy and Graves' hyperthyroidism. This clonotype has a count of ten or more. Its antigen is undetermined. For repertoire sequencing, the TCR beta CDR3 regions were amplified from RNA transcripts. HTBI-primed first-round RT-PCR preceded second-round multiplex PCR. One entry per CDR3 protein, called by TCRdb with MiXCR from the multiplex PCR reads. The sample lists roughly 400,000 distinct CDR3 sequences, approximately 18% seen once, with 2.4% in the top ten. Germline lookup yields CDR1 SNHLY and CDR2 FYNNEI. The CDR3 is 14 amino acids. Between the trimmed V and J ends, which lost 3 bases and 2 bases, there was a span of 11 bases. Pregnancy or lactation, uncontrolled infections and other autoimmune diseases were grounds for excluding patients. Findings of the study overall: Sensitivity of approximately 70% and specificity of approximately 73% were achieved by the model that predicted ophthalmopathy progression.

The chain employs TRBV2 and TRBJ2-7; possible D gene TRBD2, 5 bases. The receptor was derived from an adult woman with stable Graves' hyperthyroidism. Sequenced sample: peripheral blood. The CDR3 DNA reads TGTGCCAGCAGTGATGGAAAGGGAGCCTACGAGCAGTACTTC. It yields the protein CASSDGKGAYEQYF.